The 29 T cell receptor beta chains below all came from one sample that was sequenced in a study of T cell responses to AZD1222 COVID-19 vaccine. Profiled with immunoSEQ multiplex PCR; TCRdb holds only in-frame clones, not every one. The sample has some 130,000 clones; about 87% are singletons. The starting material was peripheral blood, obtained on day 0 of AZD1222 vaccination. These receptors came from an adult in good health.

The V gene is TRBV7-2, the J gene TRBJ2-7, with D perhaps TRBD2 (5 bases). Germline CDR1 SGHTA, CDR2 FQGNSA. With 0 bases removed from V and 7 bases from J, the gap between germline ends came to 10 bases. This CDR3 is 13 amino acids long. Written as DNA, the CDR3 is TGTGCCAGCAGCTTAGCGGGTTGGAGGGAGCAGTACTTC. Its protein is CASSLAGWREQYF.

The chain carries TRBV3-1 (or the pseudogene TRBV3-2) and TRBJ2-1; perhaps D is TRBD1 or TRBD2 (5 bases each). The CDR3 is made up of 15 amino acids. Germline CDR1 reads LGHDT; CDR2 reads YNNKEL (reference sequence). The germline V and J ends were trimmed by 3 bases and 4 bases, with 13 bases remaining between them. CDR3 sequence (DNA): TGTGCCAGCAGCCAGGGGGAGTTGGTTTACAATGAGCAGTTCTTC. This gives the protein CASSQGELVYNEQFF.

The CDR3 DNA sequence: TGTGCCAGCAGCTTTAGTGGGTGGCGGAGCACTGAAGCTTTCTTT. It codes for CASSFSGWRSTEAFF. V is TRBV7-6 and J is TRBJ1-1; D uncertain. Germline lookup yields CDR1 SGHVS and CDR2 FNYEAQ. CDR3 length equals 15 residues. V dropped 3 bases and J dropped 4 bases, with 15 bases sitting between them.

This clone showed up just once. The J gene is TRBJ2-7, the V gene TRBV27, with 13 bases matching TRBD2. The CDR3 covers 14 residues. Germline values: CDR1 MNHEY, CDR2 SMNVEV (reference sequence). V shed 6 bases, J shed 4 bases, and the junction held 3 bases outside the gene matches. CDR3 in DNA: TGTGCCAGCAGCCGGACTAGCGGGAGTTACGAGCAGTACTTC. It encodes CASSRTSGSYEQYF.

This chain links TRBV11-3 with TRBJ1-2, with D uncertain. The V and J ends lost 0 bases and 7 bases respectively, with 6 bases between them. This CDR3 has 12 amino acids. Germline V gene data show CDR1 as SGHNT and CDR2 as YENEEA. This CDR3 reads CASSLDGFGYTF. CDR3 sequence (DNA): TGTGCCAGCAGCTTAGATGGGTTTGGCTACACCTTC.

The chain has TRBV6-5 and TRBJ2-7; D is possibly TRBD1 (6 bases). Germline CDR1 is MNHEY and CDR2 is SVGAGI. With 8 bases removed from V and 3 bases from J, the gap between germline ends came to 14 bases. CDR3 size: 13 residues. Here the CDR3 DNA reads TGTGCCAGCTTGAGCCGGGACAACTACGAGCAGTACTTC. Protein: CASLSRDNYEQYF.

This chain connects TRBV15 to TRBJ2-3, with 13 bases lining up with TRBD2. V dropped 3 bases and J dropped 2; count of bases not matched to a gene: 2. Germline V CDR1 and CDR2: LNHNV, YYDKDF (reference sequence). This CDR3 is 16 amino acids long. In DNA form, the CDR3 reads TGTGCCACCAGCAGCGGACTAGCGGGGGACACAGATACGCAGTATTTT. Protein: CATSSGLAGDTDTQYF.

This sequence joins TRBV10-2 and TRBJ1-5; D ambiguous. CDR1 and CDR2 (germline): WSHSY, SAAADI. The V end was cut by 0 bases, the J end by 2 bases, with 17 bases between. This CDR3 is 18 amino acids long. CDR3 DNA sequence: TGCGCCAGCAGTGAGTCAATAGTTGGGGTTTATCGCAATCAGCCCCAGCATTTT. Translating it yields CASSESIVGVYRNQPQHF.

The chain is built from TRBV3-1 (or the pseudogene TRBV3-2) and TRBJ2-1, with TRBD2 matching 12 bases. CDR1 is LGHDT and CDR2 is YNNKEL in the germline V gene (reference sequence). V lost 4 bases, J lost 13 bases, and 8 bases stayed unmatched. The CDR3 loop spans 14 amino acids. The CDR3 region has the DNA TGTGCCAGCAGCCCAAACCTAGCGGGAGGGCCACAGTTCTTC. Translation gives CASSPNLAGGPQFF.

This sequence joins TRBV12-3 or TRBV12-4 and TRBJ2-1; the D is unclear. V was shortened by 7 bases and J by 5 bases, with 12 bases between the two germline ends. The CDR3 spans 13 residues. This CDR3 is CASTAQANNEQFF. The DNA for the CDR3 is TGTGCCAGCACGGCCCAAGCCAACAATGAGCAGTTCTTC.

The chain links TRBV5-1 to TRBJ2-7, with D uncertain. V lost 0 bases and J 1 base, leaving 8 bases between the germline ends. Germline lookup yields CDR1 SGHRS and CDR2 YFSETQ. The CDR3 consists of 14 residues. The CDR3 region is CASSLAAKSYEQYF. The CDR3 DNA reads as TGCGCCAGCAGCTTGGCGGCTAAATCCTACGAGCAGTACTTC.

The chain joins TRBV7-3 to TRBJ1-1; the match to TRBD1 covers 8 bases. The V segment lost 2 bases and the J segment 3 bases; nucleotides outside the gene matches: 5. The V gene's germline CDR1 is SGHTA and CDR2 FQGTGA. This CDR3 contains 15 residues. The CDR3 here is CASSLFGQGDTEAFF. The CDR3 nucleotides read TGTGCCAGCAGCTTATTCGGACAGGGAGACACTGAAGCTTTCTTT.

The chain uses TRBV29-1 and TRBJ1-1; D remains unclear. The CDR3 runs to 13 residues. Trimming pared 6 bases from V and 1 base from J, leaving 12 bases between. Germline lookup yields CDR1 SQVTM and CDR2 ANQGSEA. Here the CDR3 DNA reads TGCAGCGTCTCTGAGACACGGAACACTGAAGCTTTCTTT. It translates to CSVSETRNTEAFF.

The gene calls are TRBV3-1 (or the pseudogene TRBV3-2) and TRBJ1-1; a possible D gene is TRBD1 (5 bases). CDR1 is LGHDT, CDR2 YNNKEL, per germline (reference sequence). The V and J ends lost 4 bases and 7 bases respectively, with 19 bases between them. This CDR3 comprises 15 residues. The CDR3 coding sequence is TGTGCCAGCAGCCGGGACGAATTGGGACCGCGTGAAGCTTTCTTT. Protein sequence: CASSRDELGPREAFF.

This clone was seen only a few times. This sequence joins TRBV18 and TRBJ2-5; 14 bases line up with TRBD2. CDR3 length: 16 amino acids. Unmatched junction bases numbered 2, after V lost 4 bases and J lost 1 base. Germline CDR1 and CDR2: KGHSH and LQKENI. CDR3 in DNA: TGTGCCAGCTCACTGACTAGCGGGGGGGCCCAAGAGACCCAGTACTTC. Its translation is CASSLTSGGAQETQYF.

This rearrangement joins TRBV4-1 to TRBJ2-1, with 7 bases that match TRBD2. The V gene end was trimmed by 4 bases and the J gene end by 10 bases; junction bases not matched to a gene: 13. Germline CDR1 MGHRA, CDR2 YSYEKL. The CDR3 is made up of 15 amino acids. In DNA, the CDR3 is TGCGCCAGCAGCCCTTACTATGAGCCCGGGGGGGAGCAGTTCTTC. Translated, it gives CASSPYYEPGGEQFF.

CDR3 in amino acids: CATSDFEDGYNEQFF. The CDR3 coding sequence is TGTGCCACCAGTGATTTCGAGGACGGGTACAATGAGCAGTTCTTC. The rearrangement uses TRBV24-1 and TRBJ2-1; D is unclear. V shed 1 base and J shed 4 bases, with 10 bases lying between them. Germline loops: CDR1 KGHDR, CDR2 SFDVKD. CDR3 length: 15 residues.

The table lists this clone with a count of one. CDR3 amino acids: CASSQDLTGGVVEETQYF. DNA of the CDR3: TGTGCCAGCAGCCAAGACCTGACAGGGGGCGTGGTAGAAGAGACCCAGTACTTC. The gene calls are TRBV4-2 and TRBJ2-5; 10 nucleotides line up with TRBD1. Germline V CDR1 and CDR2: LGHNA, YNFKEQ. The CDR3 is 18 residues long. Unmatched junction bases numbered 10, after V lost 0 bases and J lost 3 bases.

In this sample, this clone turned up once. The V and J genes are TRBV18 and TRBJ1-4; D call uncertain. The CDR3 extends over 18 amino acids. CDR1 is KGHSH and CDR2 is LQKENI in the germline V gene. The V end was cut by 1 base, the J end by 0 bases, with 15 bases between. CDR3 sequence reads: CASSPQAVFSPTNEKLFF. As DNA, the CDR3 is TGTGCCAGCTCACCACAAGCCGTCTTTTCTCCAACTAATGAAAAACTGTTTTTT.

The chain is built from TRBV6-6 and TRBJ1-5; a possible D gene is TRBD1 (5 bases). This CDR3 has 15 residues. Germline V gene data show CDR1 as MNHNY and CDR2 as SVGAGI (reference sequence). With 2 bases removed from V and 5 bases from J, the gap between germline ends came to 13 bases. The CDR3 nucleotides read TGTGCCAGCAGTTACCGGCAGGGAGGACATCAGCCCCAGCATTTT. This codes for CASSYRQGGHQPQHF.

The gene calls are TRBV7-2 and TRBJ1-3; 10 bases match TRBD1. The CDR3 is 17 amino acids. The V segment lost 0 bases and the J segment 2 bases; nucleotides outside the gene matches: 4. Germline lookup yields CDR1 SGHTA and CDR2 FQGNSA. The DNA of the CDR3 is TGTGCCAGCAGCTTAGCAGCGACAGGGGGCGCTGGAAACACCATATATTTT. This translates into CASSLAATGGAGNTIYF.

This clone was detected only once. The rearrangement links TRBV9 to TRBJ1-2; tentative D call: TRBD1 (5 bases). The CDR3 consists of 15 residues. Germline-derived CDR1 and CDR2 are SGDLS and YYNGEE. Deletions cut 0 bases from V and 4 bases from J, with 13 bases between. CDR3 coding DNA: TGTGCCAGCAGCGTAGATGCAGGGATCGTCTATGGCTACACCTTC. Residues: CASSVDAGIVYGYTF. Filled out from reference TRBV9 and TRBJ1-2, the complete variable domain reads DSGVTQTPKHLITATGQRVTLRCSPRSGDLSVYWYQQSLDQGLQFLIQYYNGEERAKGNILERFSAQQFPDLHSELNLSSLELGDSALYFCASSVDAGIVYGYTFGSGTRLTVV.

The rearrangement links TRBV19 to TRBJ1-1; a weak D match, TRBD1 (6 bases). Trimming stripped 11 bases from V and 2 bases from J, with 21 bases between. Germline V lookup: CDR1 LNHDA, CDR2 SQIVND (reference sequence). There are 15 residues in the CDR3. The chain's CDR3 is CASYPPGRGNTEAFF. The CDR3 nucleotides read TGTGCCTCCTACCCCCCCGGCAGGGGAAACACTGAAGCTTTCTTT.

J is TRBJ2-7 and V is TRBV19; no firm D call. The germline CDR1 and CDR2 sequences are LNHDA and SQIVND (reference sequence). Between the trimmed V and J ends, which lost 5 bases and 2 bases, there was a span of 10 bases. This CDR3 has 13 amino acids. The CDR3, as DNA: TGTGCCAGTAGTTCTAGAACTACCTACGAGCAGTACTTC. This gives the protein CASSSRTTYEQYF. Combining the CDR3 with reference TRBV19 and TRBJ2-7 gives the whole variable domain DGGITQSPKYLFRKEGQNVTLSCEQNLNHDAMYWYRQDPGQGLRLIYYSQIVNDFQKGDIAEGYSVSREKKESFPLTVTSAQKNPTAFYLCASSSRTTYEQYFGPGTRLTVT.

J is TRBJ1-2 and V is TRBV3-1 (or the pseudogene TRBV3-2); TRBD1 agrees at 7 bases. The V segment lost 0 bases and the J segment 2 bases; nucleotides outside the gene matches: 3. The CDR3 runs 15 residues. Germline lookup yields CDR1 LGHDT and CDR2 YNNKEL (reference sequence). CDR3 nucleotides: TGTGCCAGCAGCCAAGACCCGGGACAGAACTATGGCTACACCTTC. It encodes CASSQDPGQNYGYTF.

The gene calls are TRBV12-5 and TRBJ2-5; D is unresolved. CDR3 length: 13 amino acids. Germline CDR1 reads LGHNT; CDR2 reads FRNRAP. V was shortened by 1 base and J by 5 bases, with 8 bases between the two germline ends. CDR3 in amino acids: CASGLGATETQYF. CDR3 nucleotides: TGTGCTAGTGGTTTGGGGGCAACGGAGACCCAGTACTTC.

This clone was found once. This chain uses TRBV27 with TRBJ2-7, with a possible D match to TRBD2 (10 bases). The V end lost 3 bases, the J end lost 0 bases, and 30 bases lay between the germline ends. CDR3 length equals 21 residues. The germline gives CDR1 MNHEY, CDR2 SMNVEV (reference sequence). Here the CDR3 DNA reads TGTGCCAGCAGTTTCCTCATCCCGGGACAGGGTGGACTAGCGGCCTCCTACGAGCAGTACTTC. Residues: CASSFLIPGQGGLAASYEQYF.

The chain carries TRBV6-5 and TRBJ2-1; no clear D. The CDR3 length is 11 residues. Trimming cost V 2 bases and J 9 bases, with 5 bases left between them. In germline, CDR1 is MNHEY, CDR2 SVGAGI. CDR3: CASSYSGEQFF. The DNA of the CDR3 is TGTGCCAGCAGTTACAGTGGTGAGCAGTTCTTC.

The V gene is TRBV4-1, the J gene TRBJ2-3, with D possibly matching TRBD1 (5 bases). CDR3 length equals 13 residues. The germline CDR1 and CDR2 sequences are MGHRA and YSYEKL. V was trimmed by 2 bases and J by 13 bases, leaving 16 bases between them. CDR3 protein: CASSQSTSGLKYF. The CDR3 region has the DNA TGCGCCAGCAGCCAATCGACCTCAGGGTTAAAGTATTTT.